Listed below are T cell receptor beta chains from one sample, sequenced in a study of cytomegalovirus exposure and HLA in healthy donors. Produced via immunoSEQ multiplex PCR; TCRdb's table is partial and in-frame only. The table includes 250,000 to 300,000 clones, 90% detected once. The sample taken for sequencing was PBMCs. The source is a woman aged 18-29 years in good health and CMV-seronegative. Both conserved end residues are part of each CDR3. D genes are given only for firm matches. Expanded clones get a size class; other rows say once, few or many, or leave the size out.

J: TRBJ1-4; V: TRBV4-3; D: TRBD1; size: .; CDR3: CASSQVRTGFEKLFF; DNA: TGCGCCAGCAGCCAAGTCAGGACAGGGTTCGAAAAACTGTTTTTT
J: TRBJ2-2; V: TRBV7-3; D: .; size: .; CDR3: CASSSTGPGGELFF; DNA: TGTGCCAGCAGCTCCACAGGGCCGGGCGGGGAGCTGTTTTTT
J: TRBJ1-5; V: TRBV28; D: .; size: .; CDR3: CASSFSQPQHF; DNA: TGTGCCAGCAGTTTTAGTCAGCCCCAGCATTTT
J: TRBJ2-7; V: TRBV5-1; D: TRBD1; size: .; CDR3: CASSFDGQDNEQYF; DNA: TGCGCCAGCAGCTTTGATGGACAGGATAACGAGCAGTACTTC
J: TRBJ1-1; V: TRBV5-1; D: .; size: .; CDR3: CASSPLEGWTSAFF; DNA: TGCGCCAGCAGCCCGCTGGAGGGGTGGACGAGCGCTTTCTTT
J: TRBJ2-7; V: TRBV11-2; D: .; size: .; CDR3: CASSFGYNYEQYF; DNA: TGTGCCAGCAGCTTCGGGTACAACTACGAGCAGTACTTC
J: TRBJ1-2; V: TRBV5-1; D: .; size: few; CDR3: CASSLGSGNRGYTF; DNA: TGCGCCAGCAGCTTGGGTTCAGGGAATCGAGGCTACACCTTC
J: TRBJ2-7; V: TRBV19; D: .; size: .; CDR3: CASSIEGSSDNREKYF; DNA: TGTGCCAGTAGTATAGAAGGCTCAAGTGATAACAGGGAGAAGTACTTC
J: TRBJ1-2; V: TRBV13; D: TRBD1; size: .; CDR3: CASSESRDRNGYTF; DNA: TGTGCCAGCAGTGAATCAAGGGACAGGAATGGCTACACCTTC
J: TRBJ1-6; V: TRBV5-8; D: .; size: .; CDR3: CASSLANGFGNSPLHF; DNA: TGTGCCAGCAGCTTGGCCAATGGTTTCGGGAATTCACCCCTCCACTTT
J: TRBJ2-7; V: TRBV2; D: TRBD2; size: .; CDR3: CASTKTSGGTYEQYF; DNA: TGTGCCAGCACCAAGACTAGCGGGGGGACCTACGAGCAGTACTTC
J: TRBJ2-3; V: TRBV19; D: TRBD1; size: .; CDR3: CASSDDRGGADTQYF; DNA: TGTGCCAGTAGTGACGACAGGGGCGGTGCAGATACGCAGTATTTT
J: TRBJ1-1; V: TRBV2; D: .; size: .; CDR3: CASSGIEVTEAFF; DNA: TGTGCCAGCAGTGGCATCGAGGTGACTGAAGCTTTCTTT
J: TRBJ2-5; V: TRBV4-3; D: TRBD2; size: .; CDR3: CASSPQIAGGIQETQYF; DNA: TGCGCCAGCAGCCCCCAAATCGCGGGGGGAATCCAAGAGACCCAGTACTTC
J: TRBJ1-2; V: TRBV19; D: .; size: .; CDR3: CASSRTEVNYGYTF; DNA: TGTGCCAGTAGTAGAACCGAGGTTAACTATGGCTACACCTTC
J: TRBJ1-1; V: TRBV2; D: TRBD1; size: .; CDR3: CASRGTGSNTEAFF; DNA: TGTGCCAGCAGGGGGACAGGGTCAAACACTGAAGCTTTCTTT
J: TRBJ1-6; V: TRBV6-5; D: .; size: .; CDR3: CASSYSLQGSNSPLHF; DNA: TGTGCCAGCAGTTATTCACTTCAGGGCAGCAATTCACCCCTCCACTTT
J: TRBJ1-1; V: TRBV27; D: TRBD1; size: .; CDR3: CASSGRDRWGRMNTEAFF; DNA: TGTGCCAGCAGTGGCAGGGACAGGTGGGGAAGAATGAACACTGAAGCTTTCTTT
J: TRBJ2-1; V: TRBV27; D: TRBD1; size: .; CDR3: CASSPGTGYYNEQFF; DNA: TGTGCCAGCAGTCCCGGGACAGGGTATTACAATGAGCAGTTCTTC
J: TRBJ1-2; V: TRBV20-1; D: .; size: once; CDR3: CSARDSRGYTF; DNA: TGCAGTGCTAGGGACAGTCGTGGCTACACCTTC
J: TRBJ1-2; V: TRBV7-9; D: TRBD1; size: .; CDR3: CASSSKGDRAGYTF; DNA: TGTGCCAGCAGCTCTAAAGGGGACAGGGCTGGCTACACCTTC
J: TRBJ1-1; V: TRBV4-1; D: TRBD1; size: .; CDR3: CASSQYRGGTEAFF; DNA: TGCGCCAGCAGCCAGTACAGGGGAGGTACTGAAGCTTTCTTT
J: TRBJ2-1; V: TRBV15; D: .; size: .; CDR3: CATSRVPAGASNEQFF; DNA: TGTGCCACCAGCAGAGTACCAGCGGGTGCCTCCAATGAGCAGTTCTTC
J: TRBJ2-1; V: TRBV15; D: TRBD2; size: once; CDR3: CATSGYSGGAYNEQFF; DNA: TGTGCCACCAGCGGATATAGCGGGGGGGCCTACAATGAGCAGTTCTTC